This T cell receptor beta chain emerged from a study of cytotoxic CD8 clonotypes in ibrutinib-treated CLL. Whole-study results and caveats: Patients showed higher baseline clonality than age-matched healthy donors, and it tracked circulating CD8+ T-cell counts.

V was shortened by 6 bases and J by 5 bases, with 11 bases between the two germline ends. Germline V gene lookup returns CDR1 DFQATT and CDR2 SNEGSKA (reference sequence). The CDR3 consists of 11 residues. Clones were read by immunoSEQ multiplex PCR, and TCRdb kept only the in-frame ones, dropping some. The data show about 300,000 clones, with 70% to 80% seen just once and about 5.8% held by the top ten. The sample holds a few counts of this clone. Its matching antigen is unknown. The chain is built from TRBV20-1 and TRBJ2-7, with D hard to call. The sequences come from PBMCs, collected at disease progression, from a patient treated with ibrutinib. The receptor's source is a human donor with chronic lymphocytic leukemia. This chain's CDR3 is CSATSTDEQYF. The CDR3 DNA reads as TGCAGTGCGACATCGACCGACGAGCAGTACTTC.